This section outlines one T cell receptor (beta chain) sequence together with its context. This CDR3 contains 14 residues. After removal of 6 bases from V and 6 bases from J, the junction contained 4 bases not matched to a gene. The V gene's germline CDR1 is MDHEN and CDR2 SYDVKM. Study processing details: Estimates of nucleated cell counts were drawn from the amplification of reference gene primers. Repertoires were generated with immunoSEQ multiplex PCR, while TCRdb's copy carries only in-frame clones and drops some. That table supplies the V and J calls and clone size; D and trimming were determined from the DNA. Of approximately 38,000 clones listed, about 87% are singletons. These data come from a study of blood T cell repertoires in COVID-19. Study as a whole: Sources were T cells, B-cell-depleted T cells, or PBMCs; the material itself was cDNA or gDNA.

The TCR sequence derives from a human donor in a cohort sampled during active COVID-19. Specimen: peripheral blood. V and J are TRBV28 and TRBJ2-1; 11 bases are shared with TRBD2. The CDR3 protein is CASRLAGDSNEQFF. The CDR3 coding sequence is TGTGCCAGCAGACTAGCGGGAGATAGCAATGAGCAGTTCTTC.